This is a list of T cell receptor beta chains from one sample in a study of PD-L1 blockade in urothelial cancer. Measured with immunoSEQ multiplex PCR; TCRdb has only the in-frame clones, and not every one. Of some 48,000 clones listed, roughly 80% are singletons. Sequenced material: PBMCs, taken around atezolizumab (anti-PD-L1) treatment. The source is a man between 65 and 85 years old with urothelial cancer. Both conserved end residues are part of each CDR3. The D gene is left open where the match is weak. Only part of the rows carry a size: once, few, many, or a class if the clone is expanded.

d_gene | j_gene | abundance | v_gene | CDR3aa | CDR3nt
. | TRBJ2-3 | . | TRBV19 | CASSIGGSVTDTQYF | TGTGCCAGTAGTATCGGAGGGAGCGTCACAGATACGCAGTATTTT
. | TRBJ2-7 | . | TRBV6-4 | CASSSSKRDSSYEQYF | TGTGCCAGCAGTTCGTCAAAGCGCGACAGCTCCTACGAGCAGTACTTC
. | TRBJ1-2 | . | TRBV5-1 | CASSFDTGEDGYTF | TGCGCCAGCAGCTTTGATACGGGTGAAGATGGCTACACCTTC
. | TRBJ1-1 | once | TRBV6-1 | CASSEVPAGGTEAFF | TGTGCCAGCAGTGAAGTTCCAGCCGGGGGCACTGAAGCTTTCTTT
TRBD1 | TRBJ2-1 | . | TRBV6-4 | CASSDSTGVTYNEQFF | TGTGCCAGCAGTGACTCGACAGGGGTGACCTACAATGAGCAGTTCTTC
. | TRBJ2-7 | few | TRBV27 | CASSPKSYREQYF | TGTGCCAGCAGTCCGAAGTCTTATCGGGAGCAGTACTTC
TRBD2 | TRBJ2-5 | . | TRBV5-1 | CASSLEAGGPETQYF | TGCGCCAGCAGCTTGGAAGCGGGAGGGCCGGAGACCCAGTACTTC
. | TRBJ1-4 | . | TRBV9 | CASSVGATNEKLFF | TGTGCCAGCAGCGTAGGAGCAACTAATGAAAAACTGTTTTTT
TRBD2 | TRBJ2-1 | . | TRBV10-3 | CAIRGAGTSGRATYNEQFF | TGTGCCATCAGGGGGGCCGGGACTAGCGGGAGGGCGACGTACAATGAGCAGTTCTTC
. | TRBJ2-7 | . | TRBV5-1 | CASSLGTPYEQYF | TGCGCCAGCAGCTTGGGTACTCCCTACGAGCAGTACTTC
TRBD1 | TRBJ1-4 | . | TRBV11-1 | CASSFDRVSATNEKLFF | TGTGCCAGCAGCTTCGACAGGGTATCGGCAACTAATGAAAAACTGTTTTTT
. | TRBJ1-2 | . | TRBV5-1 | CASSLDRIYGYTF | TGCGCCAGCAGCTTGGACAGAATCTATGGCTACACCTTC
. | TRBJ2-3 | . | TRBV7-2 | CASSRQSTSTDTQYF | TGTGCCAGCAGCCGACAGAGTACTAGCACAGATACGCAGTATTTT
. | TRBJ2-6 | few | TRBV27 | CASRLQGLGANVLTF | TGTGCCAGCAGATTACAGGGACTTGGGGCCAACGTCCTGACTTTC
TRBD2 | TRBJ2-5 | . | TRBV19 | CASSMKAGEWAQGTQYF | TGTGCCAGTAGTATGAAGGCGGGAGAGTGGGCGCAAGGGACCCAGTACTTC
. | TRBJ1-4 | . | TRBV11-2 | CASSRLGSGLANEKLFF | TGTGCCAGCAGCCGCCTGGGTTCCGGGTTAGCTAATGAAAAACTGTTTTTT